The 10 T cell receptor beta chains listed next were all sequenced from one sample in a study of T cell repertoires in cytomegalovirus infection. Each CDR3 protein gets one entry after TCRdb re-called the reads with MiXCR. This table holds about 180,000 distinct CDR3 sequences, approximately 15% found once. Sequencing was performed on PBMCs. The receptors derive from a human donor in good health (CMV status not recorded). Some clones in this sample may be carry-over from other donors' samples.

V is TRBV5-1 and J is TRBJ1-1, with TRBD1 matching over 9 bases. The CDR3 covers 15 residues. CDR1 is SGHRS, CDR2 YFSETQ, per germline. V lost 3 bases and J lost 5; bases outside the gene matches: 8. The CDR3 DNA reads TGCGCCAGCAGCTCGGGACAGGGAGGTTATACTGAAGCTTTCTTT. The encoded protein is CASSSGQGGYTEAFF.

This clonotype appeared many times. CDR3 protein: CASRPTTGGGQPQHF. As DNA, the CDR3 is TGTGCCAGCAGGCCCACAACAGGGGGCGGTCAGCCCCAGCATTTT. V gene TRBV28 combines with J gene TRBJ1-5; 9 bases match TRBD1. The V gene's germline CDR1 is MDHEN and CDR2 SYDVKM. V was pared by 6 bases and J by 6 bases, with 9 bases of the junction left unmatched. The CDR3 is 15 residues long.

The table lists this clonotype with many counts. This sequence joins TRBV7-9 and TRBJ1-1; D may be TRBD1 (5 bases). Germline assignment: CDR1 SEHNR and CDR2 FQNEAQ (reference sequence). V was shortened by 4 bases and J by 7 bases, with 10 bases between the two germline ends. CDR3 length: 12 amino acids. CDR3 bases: TGTGCCAGCAGCTGGGCCGACAGTGAAGCTTTCTTT. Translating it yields CASSWADSEAFF.

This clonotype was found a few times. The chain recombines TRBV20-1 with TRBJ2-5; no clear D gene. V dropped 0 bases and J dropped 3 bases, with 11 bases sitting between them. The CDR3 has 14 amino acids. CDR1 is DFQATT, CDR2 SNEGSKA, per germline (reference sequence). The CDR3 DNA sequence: TGCAGTGCTAGAGAGGACCAAACGGAAGAGACCCAGTACTTC. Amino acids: CSAREDQTEETQYF.

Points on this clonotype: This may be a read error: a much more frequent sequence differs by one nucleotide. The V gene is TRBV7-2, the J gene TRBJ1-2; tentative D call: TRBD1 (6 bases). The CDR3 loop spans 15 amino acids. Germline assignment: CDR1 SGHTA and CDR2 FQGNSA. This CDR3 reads CDSSPGDLPGYGYTF. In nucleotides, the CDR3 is TGTGACAGCAGCCCAGGGGACCTACCTGGCTATGGCTACACCTTC. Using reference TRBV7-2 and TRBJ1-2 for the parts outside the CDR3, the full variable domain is GAGVSQSPSNKVTEKGKDVELRCDPISGHTALYWYRQSLGQGLEFLIYFQGNSAPDKSGLPSDRFSAERTGGSVSTLTIQRTQQEDSAVYLCDSSPGDLPGYGYTFGSGTRLTVV.

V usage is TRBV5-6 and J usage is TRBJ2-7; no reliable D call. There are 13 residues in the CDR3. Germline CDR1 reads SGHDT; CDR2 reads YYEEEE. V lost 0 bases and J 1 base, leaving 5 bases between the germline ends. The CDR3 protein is CASSLEQSYEQYF. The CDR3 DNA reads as TGTGCCAGCAGCTTGGAACAGTCCTACGAGCAGTACTTC.

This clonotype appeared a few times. The CDR3 region has the DNA TGTGCCAGCAGCCCGGACAGAGGCCAAGAGACCCAGTACTTC. It is translated as CASSPDRGQETQYF. The J gene is TRBJ2-5, the V gene TRBV12-3 or TRBV12-4; D might be TRBD1 (6 bases). The CDR3 is made up of 14 amino acids. V was shortened by 6 bases and J by 1 base, with 12 bases between the two germline ends.

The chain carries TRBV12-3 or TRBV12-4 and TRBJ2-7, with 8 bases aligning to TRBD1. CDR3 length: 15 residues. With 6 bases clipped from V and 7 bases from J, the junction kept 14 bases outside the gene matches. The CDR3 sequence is CASSPVGQGAREQYF. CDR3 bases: TGTGCCAGCAGCCCCGTCGGGCAGGGGGCGCGAGAGCAGTACTTC.

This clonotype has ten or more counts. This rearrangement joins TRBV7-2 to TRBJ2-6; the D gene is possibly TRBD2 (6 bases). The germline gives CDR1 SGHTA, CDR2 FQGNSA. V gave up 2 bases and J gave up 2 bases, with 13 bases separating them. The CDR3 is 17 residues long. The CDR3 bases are TGTGCCAGCAGCTTACGGTCCGGGGGTGCTGGGGCCAACGTCCTGACTTTC. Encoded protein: CASSLRSGGAGANVLTF.

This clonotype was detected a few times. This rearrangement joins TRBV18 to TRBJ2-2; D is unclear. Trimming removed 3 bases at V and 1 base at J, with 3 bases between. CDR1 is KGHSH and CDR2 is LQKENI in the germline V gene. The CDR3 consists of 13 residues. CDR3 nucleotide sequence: TGTGCCAGCTCACCTGTGAACACCGGGGAGCTGTTTTTT. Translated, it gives CASSPVNTGELFF.